This passage covers 24 T cell receptor beta chains from one sample sequenced in a study of a mutant IDH1 vaccine in newly diagnosed glioma. TCRdb's table, derived via immunoSEQ multiplex PCR, lists solely in-frame clones and lacks some. The data contain around 61,000 clones, about 87% of them singletons. Noted time point: week 5, during vaccination. Every vaccine dose comprised 300 ug of mutant IDH1 20-mer peptide plus topical imiquimod. Their recognized antigens are unknown. This sample comprised PBMCs, obtained from a glioma patient whose treatment included an IDH1 peptide vaccine. The receptor set was obtained from a woman aged 40 to 50 with glioma.

The V call is TRBV29-1, the J call TRBJ2-3; 14 bases fit TRBD2. V shed 6 bases, J shed 4 bases, and the junction held 6 bases outside the gene matches. In germline, CDR1 is SQVTM, CDR2 ANQGSEA. This CDR3 region has 15 residues. The CDR3 loop reads CSVRTSGRWADTQYF. In DNA form, the CDR3 reads TGCAGCGTACGGACTAGCGGGAGGTGGGCAGATACGCAGTATTTT.

In DNA, the CDR3 is TGTGCCAGCAGTTACGGGACAGAGAGAGGGGGAGAGCAGTACTTC. This gives the protein CASSYGTERGGEQYF. The chain joins TRBV6-6 to TRBJ2-7; 7 bases line up with TRBD1. This CDR3 is 15 amino acids long. CDR1 MNHNY and CDR2 SVGAGI come from the germline V gene (reference sequence). J gave up 7 bases and V 2 bases, and 11 bases lay outside the gene matches.

As concerns this clone: The same CDR3 can be traced to other DNA sequences in this sample. The chain uses TRBV2 and TRBJ2-7; D unclear. V was trimmed by 3 bases and J by 3 bases, leaving 3 bases between them. The CDR3 contains 11 residues. The germline V gene encodes CDR1 SNHLY and CDR2 FYNNEI. DNA for the CDR3: TGTGCCAGCAGTGACTTCTACGAGCAGTACTTC. Protein product: CASSDFYEQYF.

J is TRBJ2-5 and V is TRBV5-1, with 12 bases that match TRBD2. V lost 3 bases and J lost 5; bases outside the gene matches: 5. Germline V lookup: CDR1 SGHRS, CDR2 YFSETQ. The CDR3 covers 15 residues. The CDR3 loop is CASSSRTSGVETQYF. CDR3 nucleotides: TGCGCCAGCAGCTCCCGGACTAGCGGGGTCGAGACCCAGTACTTC.

The chain carries TRBV5-5 and TRBJ1-1; unclear D gene. The CDR3 covers 13 residues. Per the germline V gene, CDR1 is SGHKS and CDR2 is YYEKEE (reference sequence). The V end was cut by 4 bases, the J end by 6 bases, with 13 bases between. Here the CDR3 DNA reads TGTGCCAGCAGCCCACTACCGGACCCTGAAGCTTTCTTT. This gives the protein CASSPLPDPEAFF.

The chain has TRBV2 and TRBJ1-1; 10 bases are a match to TRBD1. Losses at the gene ends were 5 bases for V and 11 bases for J; bases not matched to a gene: 8. Germline-derived CDR1 and CDR2 are SNHLY and FYNNEI. There are 13 residues in the CDR3. The CDR3 DNA sequence: TGTGCCAGCAGTCTTGATCGACAGGGGGCTGCTTTCTTT. Protein product: CASSLDRQGAAFF.

The gene calls are TRBV2 and TRBJ1-1; 9 bases are shared with TRBD1. Germline loops: CDR1 SNHLY, CDR2 FYNNEI. There are 13 residues in the CDR3. The trim removed 11 bases at V and 2 bases at J, leaving 6 bases unmatched. CDR3 sequence: CASRDRENTEAFF. The CDR3 DNA reads as TGTGCCTCCCGGGACAGGGAAAACACTGAAGCTTTCTTT.

The rearrangement links TRBV5-1 to TRBJ1-4, with D tentatively TRBD1 (5 bases). V gave up 4 bases and J gave up 8 bases, with 15 bases separating them. The germline V gene encodes CDR1 SGHRS and CDR2 YFSETQ. The CDR3 is 14 amino acids. CDR3 region: CASSVRDLREKLFF. The CDR3, as DNA: TGCGCCAGCAGCGTCCGGGACCTGCGGGAAAAACTGTTTTTT.

V and J are TRBV7-9 and TRBJ1-1, with D perhaps matching TRBD1 (6 bases). The CDR3 sequence is 12 residues long. V was cut by 5 bases and J by 6 bases, with 10 bases left in between. The V gene's germline CDR1 is SEHNR and CDR2 FQNEAQ (reference sequence). The CDR3 DNA is TGTGCCAGCAGCCTGACAGGCCCTGAAGCTTTCTTT. Translated: CASSLTGPEAFF.

The rearrangement joins TRBV15 to TRBJ2-5, with a possible D match to TRBD1 (5 bases). Looked up from germline, CDR1 is LNHNV and CDR2 is YYDKDF (reference sequence). The length of the CDR3 is 14 residues. The V gene lost 0 bases and the J gene lost 5 bases, with 10 bases spanning the gap. This chain's CDR3 is CATSREGVSETQYF. In DNA form, the CDR3 reads TGTGCCACCAGCAGAGAAGGGGTGAGCGAGACCCAGTACTTC.

The gene calls are TRBV11-2 and TRBJ2-5; tentative D call: TRBD2 (5 bases). This CDR3 has 14 amino acids. Trimming cost V 5 bases and J 3 bases, with 13 bases left between them. Germline loops: CDR1 SGHAT, CDR2 FQNNGV. CDR3 DNA: TGTGCCAGCAGCCCCCTCAGAGGGAAAGAGACCCAGTACTTC. Its translation: CASSPLRGKETQYF.

This clone was detected once. The chain is built from TRBV7-2 and TRBJ1-1, with unresolved D. The V end was cut by 1 base, the J end by 1 base, with 7 bases between. The CDR3 consists of 14 residues. CDR1 is SGHTA and CDR2 is FQGNSA in the germline V gene. Here the CDR3 reads CASSLVMANTEAFF. CDR3 nucleotide sequence: TGTGCCAGCAGCTTAGTAATGGCGAACACTGAAGCTTTCTTT.

The V and J genes are TRBV28 and TRBJ1-1, with D hard to call. The germline V gene has CDR1 MDHEN and CDR2 SYDVKM. CDR3 length: 13 amino acids. With 6 bases removed from V and 5 bases from J, the gap between germline ends came to 13 bases. DNA of the CDR3: TGTGCCAGCAGCCTGGATGCTGGGACTGAAGCTTTCTTT. Translating it yields CASSLDAGTEAFF. The full variable domain, rest sourced from reference TRBV28 and TRBJ1-1, is DVKVTQSSRYLVKRTGEKVFLECVQDMDHENMFWYRQDPGLGLRLIYFSYDVKMKEKGDIPEGYSVSREKKERFSLILESASTNQTSMYLCASSLDAGTEAFFGQGTRLTVV.

The chain uses TRBV7-8 and TRBJ2-2, with 7 bases that match TRBD1. This CDR3 contains 16 residues. Trimming removed 2 bases from V and 2 bases from J; junction bases left unmatched: 5. Looked up from germline, CDR1 is SGHVS and CDR2 is FQNEAQ. CDR3 region: CASSLLGGFNTGELFF. In nucleotides, the CDR3 is TGTGCCAGCAGCTTATTAGGGGGCTTCAACACCGGGGAGCTGTTTTTT.

The V gene is TRBV15, the J gene TRBJ2-7; 7 nucleotides align to TRBD1. V lost 1 base, J lost 2 bases, and 2 bases stayed unmatched. From germline, CDR1 is LNHNV and CDR2 YYDKDF (reference sequence). This CDR3 contains 14 residues. CDR3 protein: CATSRGGTAYEQYF. Written as DNA, the CDR3 is TGTGCCACCAGCAGAGGAGGGACAGCCTACGAGCAGTACTTC.

The V and J genes are TRBV6-1 and TRBJ1-5, with D possibly TRBD1 on 5 matching bases. Germline CDR1 MNHNS, CDR2 SASEGT. Trimming cost V 8 bases and J 7 bases, with 15 bases left between them. The CDR3 consists of 13 residues. The CDR3 bases are TGTGCCAGCGGTGTCAGGGCGGACCAGCCCCAGCATTTT. Encoded protein: CASGVRADQPQHF.

The J gene is TRBJ1-5, the V gene TRBV6-6; 9 bases fit TRBD1. The CDR3 has 14 amino acids. J lost 6 bases, V lost 8 bases, and 8 bases had no gene match. The V gene's germline CDR1 is MNHNY and CDR2 SVGAGI (reference sequence). Here the CDR3 DNA reads TGTGCCAGCTCTCAGACAGGGGGTGTTCAGCCCCAGCATTTT. Protein product: CASSQTGGVQPQHF.

This chain joins TRBV5-5 and TRBJ1-3; TRBD1 is a possible D gene (5 bases). Per germline, CDR1 SGHKS and CDR2 YYEKEE (reference sequence). Trimming removed 0 bases at V and 2 bases at J, with 12 bases between. The CDR3 sequence is 16 residues long. CDR3 sequence reads: CASSLGSAGTGNTIYF. CDR3 in DNA: TGTGCCAGCAGCTTGGGGTCGGCAGGGACTGGAAACACCATATATTTT.

The J gene is TRBJ1-4, the V gene TRBV9, with 7 bases matching TRBD1. The CDR3 covers 16 residues. CDR1 SGDLS and CDR2 YYNGEE come from the germline V gene. V trimming: 4 bases; J trimming: 0 bases; junction bases outside the gene matches: 6. The CDR3 nucleotides read TGTGCCAGCAGCCCCGGACAGGACCCAACTAATGAAAAACTGTTTTTT. Translation: CASSPGQDPTNEKLFF.

This clone has only one observation. This chain joins TRBV6-6 and TRBJ1-1, with D hard to call. Between the trimmed V and J ends, which lost 11 bases and 4 bases, there was a span of 5 bases. CDR1 MNHNY and CDR2 SVGAGI come from the germline V gene (reference sequence). The CDR3 sequence is 9 residues long. In nucleotides, the CDR3 is TGTGCCGCCGGCACTGAAGCTTTCTTT. It is translated as CAAGTEAFF.

The CDR3 protein is CASSYSGGPPEAFF. For the CDR3, the DNA is TGTGCCAGCAGTTACTCCGGGGGACCCCCTGAAGCTTTCTTT. The chain employs TRBV6-6 and TRBJ1-1; TRBD1 might be the D (5 bases). The germline V gene has CDR1 MNHNY and CDR2 SVGAGI (reference sequence). Trimming pared 0 bases from V and 6 bases from J, leaving 11 bases between. There are 14 residues in the CDR3.

This sequence joins TRBV6-5 and TRBJ1-1; D is unclear. V lost 6 bases and J 4 bases, leaving 15 bases between the germline ends. The germline V gene encodes CDR1 MNHEY and CDR2 SVGAGI. The length of the CDR3 is 14 residues. This CDR3 is CASRGRSSGTEAFF. CDR3 sequence (DNA): TGTGCCAGCAGGGGTCGCTCTTCGGGCACTGAAGCTTTCTTT.

This clone was picked up one time. V and J are TRBV19 and TRBJ1-5, with D possibly matching TRBD1 (5 bases). In germline, CDR1 is LNHDA, CDR2 SQIVND (reference sequence). The CDR3 is made up of 12 amino acids. The V gene lost 9 bases and the J gene lost 4 bases, with 10 bases spanning the gap. The CDR3 loop reads CASRDGNQPQHF. In DNA, the CDR3 is TGTGCCAGCCGGGACGGGAATCAGCCCCAGCATTTT. Combining the CDR3 with reference TRBV19 and TRBJ1-5 gives the whole variable domain DGGITQSPKYLFRKEGQNVTLSCEQNLNHDAMYWYRQDPGQGLRLIYYSQIVNDFQKGDIAEGYSVSREKKESFPLTVTSAQKNPTAFYLCASRDGNQPQHFGDGTRLSIL.

J is TRBJ2-7 and V is TRBV18, with D tentatively TRBD1 (6 bases). CDR3 length: 14 amino acids. V was cut by 2 bases and J by 3 bases, with 11 bases left in between. CDR1 is KGHSH, CDR2 LQKENI, per germline. The CDR3 DNA sequence: TGTGCCAGCTCACCAGGGGGCGCAGGCTACGAGCAGTACTTC. It specifies CASSPGGAGYEQYF.